This T cell receptor beta chain was found in a study of early T cells in non-severe SARS-CoV-2 infection. Study-level information: Whole-blood bulk RNA, unsorted, was sequenced, and chains were unpaired. Regarding the study as a whole: Private and CD4 specificities were missed by VDJdb matching, skewed to anti-spike CD8.

This clonotype was observed a few times. As yet, its antigen is unknown. cDNA molecules, individually, were tagged with unique molecular identifiers. TCRdb reprocessed the 5' RACE reads with MiXCR, giving one entry per CDR3 protein. The table records 60,000 to 75,000 distinct CDR3 sequences, roughly 13% of them present only once. J was trimmed by 7 bases and V by 1 base; bases with no gene match: 10. Germline CDR1 reads SGHKS; CDR2 reads YYEKEE (reference sequence). The CDR3 has 17 residues. This receptor was obtained from an adult who was a healthcare worker with PCR-confirmed SARS-CoV-2 infection or an uninfected control (not recorded which). The sample was whole blood, taken at baseline. The chain links TRBV5-5 to TRBJ2-2, with 10 bases lining up with TRBD2. CDR3 nucleotides: TGTGCCAGCAGCTTGTACGCAGCGGGAGGGCTAGGCGGGGAGCTGTTTTTT. It encodes CASSLYAAGGLGGELFF.